The clone carrying this T cell receptor beta chain was recorded many times. The antigen is undetermined. About 10 ml fresh peripheral blood yielded the PBMCs. The sample is drawn from a study of T cells in Graves' hyperthyroidism and ophthalmopathy. The CDR3 regions of TCR beta were amplified from RNA transcripts. An initial round of RT-PCR targeting the TCR CDR3 relied on the HTBI primer set. TCRdb called the multiplex PCR reads again in MiXCR, with one record for every CDR3 protein. Of a few hundred thousand distinct CDR3 sequences detected, approximately 16% appear once; the ten largest clones hold under 3.5%. Findings of the study overall: Most expanded thyroid clonotypes above 0.001 recurred in blood.

The clonotype was recovered from a woman in her thirties or forties with Graves' ophthalmopathy. The sample taken for sequencing was blood.

The CDR3 nucleotides read TGTGCCAGCAGCTCGGAAGGGACTAGCACAGATACGCAGTATTTT. It encodes CASSSEGTSTDTQYF. V gene TRBV11-2 combines with J gene TRBJ2-3, with a weak D call TRBD2 (6 bases). V was trimmed by 4 bases and J by 0 bases, leaving 11 bases between them. The germline V gene encodes CDR1 SGHAT and CDR2 FQNNGV. The CDR3 sequence is 15 residues long. The full variable domain, in which reference TRBV11-2 and TRBJ2-3 provide the parts outside the CDR3, is EAGVAQSPRYKIIEKRQSVAFWCNPISGHATLYWYQQILGQGPKLLIQFQNNGVVDDSQLPKDRFSAERLKGVDSTLKIQPAKLEDSAVYLCASSSEGTSTDTQYFGPGTRLTVL.